Below are 24 T cell receptor beta chains sequenced from a single sample in a study of blood T cell repertoires in COVID-19. Repertoires were generated with immunoSEQ multiplex PCR, while TCRdb's copy carries only in-frame clones and drops some. The profile covers tens of thousands of clones, with 75% to 90% appearing a single time and under 6% taken by the ten largest. Sequencing input: peripheral blood. The receptors shown here come from an elderly man with acute or convalescent COVID-19.

The CDR3 DNA reads TGTGCCAGCAGCCGCGAGGAGAAAGAGCCTAAAGAGACCCAGTACTTC. It yields the protein CASSREEKEPKETQYF. The chain recombines TRBV7-2 with TRBJ2-5; the D is unclear. The germline gives CDR1 SGHTA, CDR2 FQGNSA. The V and J ends lost 5 bases and 3 bases respectively, with 19 bases between them. The CDR3 contains 16 residues. The full variable domain, in which reference TRBV7-2 and TRBJ2-5 provide the parts outside the CDR3, is GAGVSQSPSNKVTEKGKDVELRCDPISGHTALYWYRQSLGQGLEFLIYFQGNSAPDKSGLPSDRFSAERTGGSVSTLTIQRTQQEDSAVYLCASSREEKEPKETQYFGPGTRLLVL.

This clone was found many times. The genes are TRBV7-3 and TRBJ2-7; TRBD1 agrees at 10 bases. CDR1 is SGHTA and CDR2 is FQGTGA in the germline V gene. This CDR3 has 15 amino acids. The V gene end was trimmed by 4 bases and the J gene end by 6 bases; junction bases not matched to a gene: 9. The CDR3 DNA sequence: TGTGCCAGCAGCTCGACAGGGGGCCTTGGGGCCGAGCAGTACTTC. Protein sequence: CASSSTGGLGAEQYF. The full variable domain, rest sourced from reference TRBV7-3 and TRBJ2-7, is GAGVSQTPSNKVTEKGKYVELRCDPISGHTALYWYRQSLGQGPEFLIYFQGTGAADDSGLPNDRFFAVRPEGSVSTLKIQRTERGDSAVYLCASSSTGGLGAEQYFGPGTRLTVT.

The chain joins TRBV6-2 or TRBV6-3 to TRBJ2-3; 9 bases are shared with TRBD2. There are 17 residues in the CDR3. Germline loops: CDR1 MNHEY, CDR2 SVGEGT. After removal of 2 bases from V and 0 bases from J, the junction contained 6 bases not matched to a gene. Here the CDR3 reads CASSYPALAGSTDTQYF. Here the CDR3 DNA reads TGTGCCAGCAGTTACCCCGCCCTAGCGGGGAGCACAGATACGCAGTATTTT.

The genes are TRBV6-5 and TRBJ2-3; TRBD2 aligns across 10 bases. CDR1 and CDR2 from the germline V gene are MNHEY and SVGAGI. This CDR3 region has 16 residues. The V segment lost 0 bases and the J segment 4 bases; nucleotides outside the gene matches: 4. The CDR3 DNA follows: TGTGCCAGCAGTTACTCAGGACTAGCGGTGGCAGATACGCAGTATTTT. Translating it yields CASSYSGLAVADTQYF.

CDR3 in DNA: TGTGCCAGCAGGTTACCAGGGTCGGGGGGGAAGAACTCCTACGAGCAGTACTTC. Translation: CASRLPGSGGKNSYEQYF. This sequence joins TRBV28 and TRBJ2-7, with 8 bases identical to TRBD2. Germline loops: CDR1 MDHEN, CDR2 SYDVKM. After removal of 6 bases from V and 0 bases from J, the junction contained 16 bases not matched to a gene. CDR3 size: 18 residues.

The V and J genes are TRBV6-5 and TRBJ2-1; 8 bases line up with TRBD1. The length of the CDR3 is 15 residues. With 4 bases clipped from V and 0 bases from J, the junction kept 2 bases outside the gene matches. Germline V gives CDR1 MNHEY, CDR2 SVGAGI. This CDR3 is CASSFGQGSYNEQFF. The CDR3 DNA sequence: TGTGCCAGCAGTTTCGGACAGGGCTCCTACAATGAGCAGTTCTTC.

This clone was detected only once. This chain links TRBV7-2 with TRBJ1-1; 9 bases are a match to TRBD1. V shed 5 bases, J shed 5 bases, and the junction held 3 bases outside the gene matches. This CDR3 is 13 amino acids long. Germline V gives CDR1 SGHTA, CDR2 FQGNSA. The CDR3 is CASSRQGETEAFF. CDR3 nucleotide sequence: TGTGCCAGCAGCCGACAGGGGGAAACTGAAGCTTTCTTT.

The chain couples TRBV5-1 to TRBJ2-1; 9 bases fit TRBD2. Trimming removed 3 bases from V and 3 bases from J; junction bases left unmatched: 7. CDR3 length: 16 residues. Germline CDR1 and CDR2: SGHRS and YFSETQ. CDR3 nucleotides: TGCGCCAGCAGCTATTTAGCGGGGGCGGGCTACAATGAGCAGTTCTTC. Residues: CASSYLAGAGYNEQFF.

The rearrangement uses TRBV4-1 and TRBJ2-1; 13 bases are shared with TRBD2. Germline CDR1 MGHRA, CDR2 YSYEKL. V gave up 4 bases and J gave up 4 bases; unmatched junction bases: 1. The CDR3 spans 15 residues. The chain's CDR3 is CASSLGLAGYNEQFF. The CDR3 DNA reads as TGCGCCAGCAGCCTGGGACTAGCGGGGTACAATGAGCAGTTCTTC.

The J gene is TRBJ1-2, the V gene TRBV28, with unresolved D. In germline, CDR1 is MDHEN, CDR2 SYDVKM. The CDR3 is 14 amino acids. The V and J ends lost 6 bases and 2 bases respectively, with 13 bases between them. CDR3 sequence reads: CASSPPEGNYGYTF. CDR3 sequence (DNA): TGTGCCAGCAGCCCCCCCGAGGGCAACTATGGCTACACCTTC.

The CDR3 DNA reads TGTGCCAGCAGCTTACTAGCAAGGGGGTCCTCCTACAATGAGCAGTTCTTC. Protein sequence: CASSLLARGSSYNEQFF. The chain uses TRBV7-2 and TRBJ2-1; weak D call: TRBD1 (6 bases). V was cut by 2 bases and J by 0 bases, with 14 bases left in between. Germline loops: CDR1 SGHTA, CDR2 FQGNSA. This CDR3 has 17 amino acids.

The chain couples TRBV30 to TRBJ1-4, with 9 bases matching TRBD1. The germline V gene has CDR1 GTSNPN and CDR2 SVGIG (reference sequence). The CDR3 spans 15 residues. With V trimmed by 3 bases and J by 7 bases, 9 bases remained unmatched. The CDR3: CAWRARQGGGEKLFF. The CDR3 region has the DNA TGTGCCTGGAGGGCCCGACAGGGGGGAGGTGAAAAACTGTTTTTT.

The gene calls are TRBV27 and TRBJ2-3; 11 positions agree with TRBD2. Germline lookup yields CDR1 MNHEY and CDR2 SMNVEV (reference sequence). This CDR3 has 16 amino acids. With V trimmed by 3 bases and J by 2 bases, 4 bases remained unmatched. The CDR3 DNA reads as TGTGCCAGCAGTTTTGATAGCGGGGGGGTCACAGATACGCAGTATTTT. As protein: CASSFDSGGVTDTQYF.

This sequence joins TRBV4-3 and TRBJ2-7; D is unclear. The V end lost 1 base, the J end lost 0 bases, and 10 bases lay between the germline ends. The CDR3 runs to 15 residues. Germline CDR1 reads LGHNA; CDR2 reads YSLEER. CDR3 coding DNA: TGCGCCAGCAGCCAAGGCAGGCAGAGCTCCTACGAGCAGTACTTC. This codes for CASSQGRQSSYEQYF.

This chain uses TRBV9 with TRBJ2-1, with 7 bases aligning to TRBD2. This CDR3 is built from 16 residues. The germline V gene has CDR1 SGDLS and CDR2 YYNGEE. V was pared by 3 bases and J by 4 bases, with 10 bases of the junction left unmatched. The CDR3 DNA reads TGTGCCAGCAGCGCGAGCGCGTCTAGCGGATACAATGAGCAGTTCTTC. This encodes CASSASASSGYNEQFF.

V usage is TRBV7-3 and J usage is TRBJ1-3; tentatively, D is TRBD1 (5 bases). The CDR3 runs 13 residues. Trimming stripped 3 bases from V and 9 bases from J, with 12 bases between. Looked up from germline, CDR1 is SGHTA and CDR2 is FQGTGA. The CDR3 DNA sequence: TGTGCCAGCAGCTTTGACTTTGGGGCCACCATATATTTT. Protein product: CASSFDFGATIYF. The whole variable domain, remainder taken from reference TRBV7-3 and TRBJ1-3, is GAGVSQTPSNKVTEKGKYVELRCDPISGHTALYWYRQSLGQGPEFLIYFQGTGAADDSGLPNDRFFAVRPEGSVSTLKIQRTERGDSAVYLCASSFDFGATIYFGEGSWLTVV.

V usage is TRBV7-2 and J usage is TRBJ1-2; tentatively, D is TRBD1 (5 bases). Per the germline V gene, CDR1 is SGHTA and CDR2 is FQGNSA. This CDR3 contains 14 residues. Trimming took 3 bases from V and 13 from J, leaving 21 bases between them. The CDR3 DNA reads as TGTGCCAGCAGCTTTCACGGGACTGCCGTGCCCTCCACCTTC. Its translation: CASSFHGTAVPSTF.

The CDR3 sequence is CASSRSGIGNTIYF. The CDR3 DNA is TGTGCCAGCAGCCGATCGGGGATCGGAAACACCATATATTTT. The chain carries TRBV3-1 (or the pseudogene TRBV3-2) and TRBJ1-3; D is uncertain. Germline-derived CDR1 and CDR2 are LGHDT and YNNKEL (reference sequence). This CDR3 has 14 amino acids. V gave up 4 bases and J gave up 4 bases, with 11 bases separating them.

The gene calls are TRBV7-2 and TRBJ1-1; 9 nucleotides match TRBD1. Germline V lookup: CDR1 SGHTA, CDR2 FQGNSA. V was clipped by 6 bases and J by 0 bases; unmatched bases: 2. This CDR3 is built from 14 residues. The CDR3 DNA reads TGTGCCAGCAGTCGGACAGGGGTGAACACTGAAGCTTTCTTT. This encodes CASSRTGVNTEAFF.

CDR3 nucleotide sequence: TGTGCCAGCGGGGGACAGGGAAACACTGAAGCTTTCTTT. Protein: CASGGQGNTEAFF. This chain links TRBV28 with TRBJ1-1; TRBD1 agrees at 9 bases. CDR3 length equals 13 residues. The junction had 3 bases not matched to a gene; V was cut back by 8 bases and J by 2 bases. CDR1 is MDHEN and CDR2 is SYDVKM in the germline V gene.

The V call is TRBV9, the J call TRBJ2-5, with D maybe TRBD1 (6 bases). The CDR3 runs to 14 residues. Trimming pared 0 bases from V and 1 base from J, leaving 7 bases between. Germline CDR1 reads SGDLS; CDR2 reads YYNGEE. The CDR3 nucleotides read TGTGCCAGCAGCGTAGGGACAGTCCAAGAGACCCAGTACTTC. It translates to CASSVGTVQETQYF.

V is TRBV19 and J is TRBJ1-6, with D hard to call. Germline V gene sequence: CDR1 LNHDA, CDR2 SQIVND (reference sequence). Trimming left V 7 bases short and J 3 bases short, with 7 bases between. The CDR3 has 13 residues. CDR3 protein: CASKENYNSPLHF. CDR3 coding DNA: TGTGCCAGTAAGGAGAACTATAATTCACCCCTCCACTTT.

This chain links TRBV29-1 with TRBJ2-3; a possible D gene is TRBD2 (6 bases). V shed 8 bases and J shed 0 bases, with 15 bases lying between them. Germline V lookup: CDR1 SQVTM, CDR2 ANQGSEA. The length of the CDR3 is 14 residues. The chain's CDR3 is CSSLSGLSTDTQYF. DNA of the CDR3: TGCAGCTCGCTAAGCGGGCTAAGCACAGATACGCAGTATTTT.

The CDR3 protein is CASSGQGVNSPLHF. The CDR3 DNA reads TGTGCCAGCAGTGGACAGGGGGTTAATTCACCCCTCCACTTT. The chain joins TRBV2 to TRBJ1-6, with 9 bases aligning to TRBD1. CDR3 size: 14 residues. The V and J ends lost 4 bases and 6 bases, in that order; junction bases with no gene match: 1. Germline CDR1 SNHLY, CDR2 FYNNEI.